This entry describes one TCR beta chain. Per the germline V gene, CDR1 is SGHRS and CDR2 is YFSETQ. The CDR3 extends over 15 amino acids. With 0 bases removed from V and 2 bases from J, the gap between germline ends came to 11 bases. This record belongs to a study of blood T cell repertoires in COVID-19. Generated by immunoSEQ multiplex PCR, the TCRdb table keeps only in-frame clones and is missing some. There are approximately 13,000 clones in the sample; 88% occur only once, and less than 30% lies in the top ten. The sequence was collected from a human donor in a cohort sampled during active COVID-19. Material for sequencing was peripheral blood. The chain has TRBV5-1 and TRBJ2-5; D perhaps matches TRBD1 (6 bases). DNA of the CDR3: TGCGCCAGCAGCTTGGAGACAGGCCGGCAAGAGACCCAGTACTTC. Its protein product is CASSLETGRQETQYF.